This T cell receptor beta chain came from a study of vaccination effects on CD4 cells after COVID-19. Background on the study: Sampling occurred a median 72 days post second dose, range 14 to 241.

TCRdb's copy holds only in-frame clones and misses some; the assay was immunoSEQ multiplex PCR. The table has about 14,000 clones, over 65% seen once. Sequencing in the ViraFEST assay came after antigen-specific CD4+ T cells had been expanded with viral peptide pools, which were used to stimulate PBMC. Subsequent to a culture period of around 10 days, CD4+ T cells were isolated. This person's SARS-CoV-2 infection, confirmed by PCR, occurred between March and December 2020. The vaccine given was either BNT162b2 or mRNA-1273, in two doses. Researchers swapped half the medium for IL-2 medium on both days 3 and 7. From germline, CDR1 is SGHTA and CDR2 FQGTGA. CDR3 length equals 15 residues. Trimming cost V 8 bases and J 7 bases; bases outside gene matches: 8. Of note for this clone: The antigen is not known.

The study, taken as a whole, reports: Late post-vaccination, clones induced by infection and those induced by vaccine underwent marked clonal contraction.

The sample here was CD4+ T cells from PBMCs cultured with HCoV-NL63 spike peptides, taken after COVID-19 vaccination. The TCR originated in a human donor who had a prior SARS-CoV-2 infection. The V and J genes are TRBV7-3 and TRBJ2-1, with 13 bases lining up with TRBD2. The CDR3 nucleotides read TGTGCCAGCCCGAATAAGACTAGCGGGAGGAATGAGCAGTTCTTC. Its protein product is CASPNKTSGRNEQFF.